This TCR beta chain was captured in a study of control samples from healthy donors and cancer patients (dated by TCRdb to about 2020). Notes on this clone: Its antigen has not been determined. No base qualities exist here, and no much larger clone lies one base off it.

The method was the immunoSEQ multiplex PCR assay. Not all clones reach the TCRdb copy of this immuneACCESS table, which keeps in-frame sequences only. Checked studies attribute under half of the gap to unresolved V genes and leave the rest unexplained. The sample data list 70,000 to 90,000 clones, and around 90% of these were observed just once. The leading ten clones occupy 1.9% of the sample. The CDR3 contains 15 residues, cysteine and phenylalanine counted. Left in the record is the CDR3 DNA by itself, 45 bases read in frame from the first base. The germline V and J ends show losses of 5 bases and 5 bases respectively, and no gene match explains 5 bases of the junction. CDR1 and CDR2 were assigned from the germline V gene as SGHVS and FNYEAQ.

The sequenced sample consisted of PBMCs. The sequence is built from TRBV7-6 and TRBJ2-3; 12 middle bases align to TRBD2. The sequence derives from a woman aged 55-75 years with head and neck cancer. The sequence in DNA is TGTGCCAGCAGCAGGGGACTAGCGGGCCAAGATACGCAGTATTTT. The resulting protein is CASSRGLAGQDTQYF.